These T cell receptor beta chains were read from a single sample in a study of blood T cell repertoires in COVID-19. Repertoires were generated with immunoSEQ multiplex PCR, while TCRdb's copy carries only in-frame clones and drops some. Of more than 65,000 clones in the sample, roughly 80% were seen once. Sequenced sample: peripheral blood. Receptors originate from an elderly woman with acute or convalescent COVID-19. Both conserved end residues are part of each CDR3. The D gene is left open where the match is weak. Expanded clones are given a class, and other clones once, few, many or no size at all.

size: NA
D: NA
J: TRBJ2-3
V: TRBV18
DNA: TGTGCCAGCTCACCAGGCGGGATCGGCACAGATACGCAGTATTTT
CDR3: CASSPGGIGTDTQYF

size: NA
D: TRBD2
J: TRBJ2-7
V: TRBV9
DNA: TGTGCCAGCAGCGCCGGACTAGCGGCCACCTACGAGCAGTACTTC
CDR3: CASSAGLAATYEQYF

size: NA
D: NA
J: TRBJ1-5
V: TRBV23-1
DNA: TGCGCCAGCAGTCAAGACAACCAGGGGAAGGTCGATCAGCCCCAGCATTTT
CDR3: CASSQDNQGKVDQPQHF

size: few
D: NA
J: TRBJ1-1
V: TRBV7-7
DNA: TGTGCTAGCAGCTTAGAGCGGGGGACTGAAGCTTTCTTT
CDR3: CASSLERGTEAFF

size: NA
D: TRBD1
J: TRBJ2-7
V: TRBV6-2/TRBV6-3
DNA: TGTGCCAGCAGCCAGGTGGACAGGCCCTACGAGCAGTACTTC
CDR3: CASSQVDRPYEQYF

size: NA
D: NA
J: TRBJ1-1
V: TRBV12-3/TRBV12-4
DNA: TGTGCCAGCAGCCGTGGACTGTACACTGAAGCTTTCTTT
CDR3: CASSRGLYTEAFF

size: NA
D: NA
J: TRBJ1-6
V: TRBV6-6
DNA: TGTGCCAGCATACTCGAAGGGGGAGTGGGTTCACCCCTCCACTTT
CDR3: CASILEGGVGSPLHF

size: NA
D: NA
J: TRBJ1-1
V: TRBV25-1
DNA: TGTGCCAGCAGTGAATCGCGTCATATCACTGAAGCTTTCTTT
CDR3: CASSESRHITEAFF

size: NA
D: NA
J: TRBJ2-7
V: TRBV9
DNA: TGTGCCAGCAGCGTAGATTCTAGCGCCTCCTACGAGCAGTACTTC
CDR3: CASSVDSSASYEQYF

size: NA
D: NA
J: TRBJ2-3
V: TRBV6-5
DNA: TGTGCCAGCCTGGAGGAGGGCACAGATACGCAGTATTTT
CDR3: CASLEEGTDTQYF

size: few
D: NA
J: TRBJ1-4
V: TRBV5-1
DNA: TGCGCCAGCAGCTTGGTGGCGGATGAAAAACTGTTTTTT
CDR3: CASSLVADEKLFF

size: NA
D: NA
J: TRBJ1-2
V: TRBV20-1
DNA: TGCAGTGCTAGTGCGGGGAAGGGAGGCTACACCTTC
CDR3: CSASAGKGGYTF

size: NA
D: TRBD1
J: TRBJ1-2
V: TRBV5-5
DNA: TGTGCCAGCAGCCTTACAGGGGGACGACCAGCTAACTATGGCTACACCTTC
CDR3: CASSLTGGRPANYGYTF

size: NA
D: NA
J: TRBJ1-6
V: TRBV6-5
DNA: TGTGCCAGCAGGAGGTCCTATAATTCACCCCTCCACTTT
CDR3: CASRRSYNSPLHF

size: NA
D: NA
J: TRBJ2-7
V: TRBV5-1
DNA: TGCGCCAGCACGCCCGGCCAGGGCTACGAGCAGTACTTC
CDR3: CASTPGQGYEQYF

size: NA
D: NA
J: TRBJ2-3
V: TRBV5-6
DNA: TGTGCCAGCAGCTTGGCAGGGCCCACAGATACGCAGTATTTT
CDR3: CASSLAGPTDTQYF

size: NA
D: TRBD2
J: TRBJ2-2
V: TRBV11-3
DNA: TGTGCCAGCAGCTTTACGACTAGCGGGGGACCCGGGGAGCTGTTTTTT
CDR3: CASSFTTSGGPGELFF

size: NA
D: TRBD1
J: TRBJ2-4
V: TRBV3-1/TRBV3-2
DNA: TGTGCCAGCAGCATTGACAGGGGAAGATGGAACATTCAGTACTTC
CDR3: CASSIDRGRWNIQYF

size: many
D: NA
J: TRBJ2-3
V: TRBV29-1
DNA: TGCAGCGTTAATCCAGGGGGCACAGATACGCAGTATTTT
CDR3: CSVNPGGTDTQYF

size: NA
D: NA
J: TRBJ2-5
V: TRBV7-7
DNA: TGTGCTAGCAGCTTAGGGCGGGGCAAACAAGAGACCCAGTACTTC
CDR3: CASSLGRGKQETQYF

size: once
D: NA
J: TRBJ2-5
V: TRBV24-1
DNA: TGTGCCACCCCCGGGAGACTACCAGAAAGTGAGACCCAGTACTTC
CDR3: CATPGRLPESETQYF

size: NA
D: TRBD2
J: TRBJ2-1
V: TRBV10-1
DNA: TGCGCCAGCAGTGACTCCGGACGGGGGGGCCGAAATGAGCAGTTCTTC
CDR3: CASSDSGRGGRNEQFF

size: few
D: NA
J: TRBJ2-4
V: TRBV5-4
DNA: TGTGCCAGCAGCTTGGACACAGGGTACATTCAGTACTTC
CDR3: CASSLDTGYIQYF

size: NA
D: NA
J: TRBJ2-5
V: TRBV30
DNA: TGTGCCTGGAGGAACCGCCGGGGGACCCAGTACTTC
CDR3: CAWRNRRGTQYF

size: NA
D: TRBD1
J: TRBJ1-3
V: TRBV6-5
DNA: TGTGCCAGCAGTTACAAGGGGGCTTCTGGAAACACCATATATTTT
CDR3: CASSYKGASGNTIYF

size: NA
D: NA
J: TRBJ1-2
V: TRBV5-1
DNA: TGCGCCAGCAGCTTCGGTGGGGACATTCCCTATGGCTACACCTTC
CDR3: CASSFGGDIPYGYTF

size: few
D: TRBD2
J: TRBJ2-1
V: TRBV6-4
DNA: TGTGCCAGCAGCGGGGACGGTAGCGGTGGCGGGGGGGCCGATGAGCAGTTCTTC
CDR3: CASSGDGSGGGGADEQFF

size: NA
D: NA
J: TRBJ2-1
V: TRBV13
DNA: TGTGCCAGCAGCTTTTCTAGGGGAAATGAGCAGTTCTTC
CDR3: CASSFSRGNEQFF

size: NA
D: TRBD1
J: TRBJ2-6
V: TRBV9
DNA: TGTGCCAGCAGCGCCCCTACAGGGGGCTCTGGGGCCAACGTCCTGACTTTC
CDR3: CASSAPTGGSGANVLTF

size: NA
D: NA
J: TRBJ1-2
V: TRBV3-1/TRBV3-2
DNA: TGTGCCAGCAGGGGACAATACTCCAACTATGGCTACACCTTC
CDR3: CASRGQYSNYGYTF

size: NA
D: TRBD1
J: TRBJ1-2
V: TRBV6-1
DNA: TGTGCCAGCAGCCAAAGGACAGGCGTCGGCTACACCTTC
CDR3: CASSQRTGVGYTF

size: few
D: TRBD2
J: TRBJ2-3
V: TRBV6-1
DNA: TGTGCCAGCAGTGAAGCCGGGGGGTATAGCACAGATACGCAGTATTTT
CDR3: CASSEAGGYSTDTQYF

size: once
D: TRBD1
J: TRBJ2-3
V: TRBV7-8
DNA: TGTGCCAGCAGCTTAGATAGGGGGCTAACAGATACGCAGTATTTT
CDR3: CASSLDRGLTDTQYF

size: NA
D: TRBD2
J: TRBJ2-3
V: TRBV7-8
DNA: TGTGCCAGCAGCTCCCACGCTCCCGGGACTAGTGTGGCAGATACGCAGTATTTT
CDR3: CASSSHAPGTSVADTQYF

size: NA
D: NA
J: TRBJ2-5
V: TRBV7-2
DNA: TGTGCCAGCAGCCAAAGTGGGCCGGGGGAGACCCAGTACTTC
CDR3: CASSQSGPGETQYF

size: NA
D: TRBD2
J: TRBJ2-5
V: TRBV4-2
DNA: TGTGCCAGCAGCCAAGATCTTGCGGGGGGCCAACTTGAGACCCAGTACTTC
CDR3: CASSQDLAGGQLETQYF

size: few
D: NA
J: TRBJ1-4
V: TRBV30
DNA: TGTGCCTGGAGTGTACGGGAAAAACTGTTTTTT
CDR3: CAWSVREKLFF

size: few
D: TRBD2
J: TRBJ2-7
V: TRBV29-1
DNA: TGCAGCGTTGCGCTAGCGGACGAGCAGTACTTC
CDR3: CSVALADEQYF

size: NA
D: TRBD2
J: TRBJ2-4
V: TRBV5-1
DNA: TGCGCCAGCAGCTTGGTACTAGCGGGGGGCCCAAAAGGCGGAAACATTCAGTACTTC
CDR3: CASSLVLAGGPKGGNIQYF

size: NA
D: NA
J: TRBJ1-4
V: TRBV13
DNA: TGTGCCAGCAGCACCCAGACAAGGAAAAAACTGTTTTTT
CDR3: CASSTQTRKKLFF

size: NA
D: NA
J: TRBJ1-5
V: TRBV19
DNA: TGTGCCAGTAGTATTTTCGAGACAGCAGCCAGGGTGCATCAGCCCCAGCATTTT
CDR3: CASSIFETAARVHQPQHF

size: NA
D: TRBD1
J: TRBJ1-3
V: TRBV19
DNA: TGTGCCAGTAGTACGACAGGGAGAGGAAACACCATATATTTT
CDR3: CASSTTGRGNTIYF